What follows are 3 T cell receptor beta chains derived from one specimen sequenced in a study of shared clonotypes between healthy human individuals. Naive CD8 cells, CD45RO-negative and positively selected for CCR7, excluded terminally differentiated effector memory CD45RA+ cells. Method: immunoSEQ multiplex PCR; TCRdb's copy keeps in-frame clones and lacks some. The sample has about 600,000 clones; over 95% are singletons. What was sequenced was naive CD8+ T cells sorted from blood. These receptor sequences come from a woman in her twenties or thirties in good health.

The chain links TRBV28 to TRBJ1-5, with D perhaps matching TRBD1 (6 bases). This CDR3 is built from 14 residues. The germline V gene encodes CDR1 MDHEN and CDR2 SYDVKM. V was clipped by 8 bases and J by 0 bases, with 11 bases between them. CDR3 residues: CASQGGHSNQPQHF. The CDR3, as DNA: TGTGCCAGCCAAGGGGGGCATAGCAATCAGCCCCAGCATTTT.

This rearrangement joins TRBV28 to TRBJ2-7; D is uncertain. Trimming left V 2 bases short and J 2 bases short, with 16 bases between. The germline V gene encodes CDR1 MDHEN and CDR2 SYDVKM. CDR3 length: 16 amino acids. The CDR3 DNA reads as TGTGCCAGCAGTTTAGTCCTGTCAGTGCGGCCCTACGAGCAGTACTTC. Translated, it gives CASSLVLSVRPYEQYF.

This clone occurred once. The chain joins TRBV2 to TRBJ1-2; D is perhaps TRBD1 (5 bases). Germline loops: CDR1 SNHLY, CDR2 FYNNEI. The CDR3 sequence is 15 residues long. V was trimmed by 0 bases and J by 5 bases, leaving 13 bases between them. The CDR3 DNA reads as TGTGCCAGCAGTGAAGCGCTTCTGGGGGTTTATGGCTACACCTTC. This codes for CASSEALLGVYGYTF.